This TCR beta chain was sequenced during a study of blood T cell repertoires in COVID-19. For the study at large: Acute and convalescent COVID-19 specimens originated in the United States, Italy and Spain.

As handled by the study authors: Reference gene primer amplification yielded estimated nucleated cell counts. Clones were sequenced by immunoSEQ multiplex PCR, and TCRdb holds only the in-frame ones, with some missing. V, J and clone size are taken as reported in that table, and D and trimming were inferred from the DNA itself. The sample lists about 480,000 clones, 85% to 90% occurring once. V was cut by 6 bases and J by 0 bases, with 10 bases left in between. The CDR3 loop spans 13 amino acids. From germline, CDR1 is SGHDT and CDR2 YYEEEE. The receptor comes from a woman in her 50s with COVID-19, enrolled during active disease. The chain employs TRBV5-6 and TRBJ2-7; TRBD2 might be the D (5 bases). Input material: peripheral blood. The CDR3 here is CASTRGSSYEQYF. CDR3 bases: TGTGCCAGCACTAGAGGGAGCTCCTACGAGCAGTACTTC.